A selection of T cell receptor beta chains follows, all from one sample in a study of Graves' ophthalmopathy and Graves' hyperthyroidism. TCRdb analysed the multiplex PCR reads with MiXCR anew, one entry per CDR3 protein. Here the sample spans about 600,000 distinct CDR3 sequences, about two fifths being singletons. The sample comprised peripheral blood or thyroid tissue (not recorded which). These receptor sequences come from an adult man with Graves' hyperthyroidism. Each CDR3 is given with its conserved first and last residue. D genes are given only for firm matches. Some rows mark clone size as missing; the rest say once, few, many or name a class of expanded clone.

CASSPDGSRGTEAFF TGTGCCAGCAGCCCGGACGGTTCGAGAGGGACTGAAGCTTTCTTT TRBV5-8 many 15 NA TRBJ1-1
CASSQRSQLAIADTQYF TGTGCCAGCAGCCAACGAAGCCAACTAGCGATTGCGGATACGCAGTATTTT TRBV19 NA 17 TRBD2 TRBJ2-3
CSVDTGNEQFF TGCAGCGTTGACACGGGCAATGAGCAGTTCTTC TRBV29-1 NA 11 NA TRBJ2-1
CASRMRIQPQHF TGTGCCAGCCGAATGCGAATTCAGCCCCAGCATTTT TRBV6-5 many 12 NA TRBJ1-5
CASSYPGQQYEQYF TGTGCCAGCAGCTACCCGGGACAGCAATACGAGCAGTACTTC TRBV7-2 NA 14 TRBD1 TRBJ2-7
CASSQGSQPQHF TGTGCCAGCAGCCAGGGGAGTCAGCCCCAGCATTTT TRBV25-1 many 12 NA TRBJ1-5
CACSLQGGGTEAFF TGTGCCTGCAGTTTACAGGGAGGGGGCACTGAAGCTTTCTTT TRBV7-2 NA 14 NA TRBJ1-1
CASNDSGGAPGELFF TGTGCCAGCAACGATAGCGGGGGGGCCCCCGGGGAGCTGTTTTTT TRBV12-3/TRBV12-4 NA 15 TRBD2 TRBJ2-2
CSVEGSGAGGPDTQYF TGCAGCGTTGAAGGATCAGGAGCGGGAGGGCCAGATACGCAGTATTTT TRBV29-1 NA 16 TRBD2 TRBJ2-3
CASSSLRDLNLNTEAFF TGTGCCAGTAGTTCCCTCCGGGACCTTAATCTGAACACTGAAGCTTTCTTT TRBV19 few 17 NA TRBJ1-1
CSVQGVGRGGETQYF TGCAGCGTCCAAGGGGTCGGGAGGGGAGGAGAGACCCAGTACTTC TRBV29-1 NA 15 TRBD2 TRBJ2-5
CSVAGQMNTEAFF TGCAGCGTTGCTGGACAGATGAACACTGAAGCTTTCTTT TRBV29-1 many 13 NA TRBJ1-1
CSVRGQGIGEKLFF TGCAGCGTTCGCGGACAGGGGATAGGGGAAAAACTGTTTTTT TRBV29-1 many 14 TRBD1 TRBJ1-4
CATSARQGSEQYF TGTGCCACCAGTGCTAGGCAGGGCTCCGAGCAGTACTTC TRBV24-1 NA 13 NA TRBJ2-7
CSAARGGGQANQPQHF TGCAGTGCCGCTAGGGGGGGGGGTCAGGCTAATCAGCCCCAGCATTTT TRBV20-1 NA 16 NA TRBJ1-5
CASSGGTGGTEAFF TGCGCCAGCAGCGGGGGGACAGGGGGCACTGAAGCTTTCTTT TRBV5-1 NA 14 TRBD1 TRBJ1-1
CASSLAAYNEQEGREVYF TGTGCCAGCAGCTTAGCGGCGTACAATGAGCAGGAGGGCCGAGAAGTGTACTTC TRBV7-9 NA 18 NA TRBJ2-7
CASRSGQGLFF TGCGCCAGCAGGTCAGGACAGGGGCTGTTTTTT TRBV5-1 NA 11 TRBD1 TRBJ2-2
CASSQGTLGEAFF TGTGCCAGCAGTCAGGGGACCTTAGGGGAAGCTTTCTTT TRBV12-3/TRBV12-4 many 13 NA TRBJ1-1
CASSLIPHRGAYEQYF TGTGCCAGCAGTCTAATACCTCACAGGGGGGCCTACGAGCAGTACTTC TRBV19 NA 16 TRBD1 TRBJ2-7
CASSQTGQGARQPQHF TGTGCCAGCAGCCAAACCGGACAGGGGGCGCGGCAGCCCCAGCATTTT TRBV28 many 16 TRBD1 TRBJ1-5
CASSRGTSGDYEQYF TGTGCCAGCAGCCGGGGGACTAGCGGGGACTACGAGCAGTACTTC TRBV7-2 many 15 TRBD2 TRBJ2-7
CASTISGGGYNEQFF TGTGCCAGCACCATCTCGGGCGGGGGGTACAATGAGCAGTTCTTC TRBV6-6 NA 15 TRBD2 TRBJ2-1
CASGQEDRAHQPQHF TGCGCCAGCGGCCAAGAGGACAGGGCCCATCAGCCCCAGCATTTT TRBV4-1 once 15 TRBD1 TRBJ1-5
CASSTIHF TGTGCCAGCAGTACCATCCACTTT TRBV2 NA 8 NA TRBJ1-6
CASSHPLDWTGRTEAFF TGTGCCAGCAGCCACCCTTTGGATTGGACAGGGAGGACTGAAGCTTTCTTT TRBV14 many 17 TRBD1 TRBJ1-1
CSVAGRDTAYGYTF TGCAGCGTTGCAGGACGGGACACCGCCTATGGCTACACCTTC TRBV29-1 NA 14 NA TRBJ1-2
CAWTRGASSYEQYF TGTGCCTGGACCCGCGGCGCAAGCTCCTACGAGCAGTACTTC TRBV7-2 NA 14 NA TRBJ2-7
CASSVNRVGNTIYF TGTGCCAGCAGCGTCAACAGGGTTGGAAACACCATATATTTT TRBV9 NA 14 NA TRBJ1-3
CASSLGTGKNQPQHF TGTGCCAGCAGCTTGGGGACAGGGAAAAATCAGCCCCAGCATTTT TRBV5-8 few 15 TRBD1 TRBJ1-5
CASSRQTTDTQYF TGTGCCAGCAGTCGACAGACCACAGATACGCAGTATTTT TRBV6-6 NA 13 NA TRBJ2-3
CASSQGDSAYEQYF TGTGCCAGCAGCCAAGGGGACAGCGCCTACGAGCAGTACTTC TRBV3-1 few 14 TRBD1 TRBJ2-7
CASSYTGPPDEQYF TGTGCCAGCAGTTACACCGGGCCCCCTGACGAGCAGTACTTC TRBV6-2/TRBV6-3 many 14 NA TRBJ2-7
CASSLAYRGTVEAFF TGCGCCAGCAGCTTGGCCTACCGGGGGACGGTTGAAGCTTTCTTT TRBV5-1 many 15 NA TRBJ1-1
CAISLGQGSDNEQFF TGTGCCATCAGCCTCGGACAGGGTTCCGACAATGAGCAGTTCTTC TRBV10-3 few 15 TRBD1 TRBJ2-1
CASSDWGDNYEQYF TGTGCCAGCAGTGACTGGGGGGATAACTACGAGCAGTACTTC TRBV2 many 14 NA TRBJ2-7
CASSSGGGGGYTF TGTGCCAGCAGTTCGGGCGGGGGCGGCGGCTACACCTTC TRBV7-9 many 13 NA TRBJ1-2
CASSFEAGGNSPLHF TGTGCCAGCAGCTTTGAGGCAGGGGGTAATTCACCCCTCCACTTT TRBV11-2 many 15 TRBD1 TRBJ1-6
CSVIGGAAGELFF TGCAGCGTGATCGGGGGGGCCGCCGGGGAGCTGTTTTTT TRBV29-1 many 13 TRBD2 TRBJ2-2
CSARESGASSYEQYF TGCAGTGCTAGGGAGAGCGGGGCAAGCTCCTACGAGCAGTACTTC TRBV20-1 NA 15 TRBD2 TRBJ2-7
CATSRVVESPLHF TGTGCCACCAGCAGAGTTGTGGAGTCACCCCTCCACTTT TRBV15 many 13 NA TRBJ1-6
CATSPRDRGDYSNQPQHF TGTGCCACCAGCCCCCGGGACAGGGGTGACTATAGCAATCAGCCCCAGCATTTT TRBV15 many 18 TRBD1 TRBJ1-5
CASSTIAGVLSAQYF TGTGCCAGCAGCACAATAGCAGGGGTCCTCTCTGCGCAGTATTTT TRBV7-2 few 15 NA TRBJ2-3
CASSYKTGTRTQYF TGTGCCAGCAGTTACAAGACAGGGACGAGGACCCAGTACTTC TRBV12-3/TRBV12-4 NA 14 TRBD1 TRBJ2-5
CASRLGQGLTYEQYF TGTGCCAGCAGGTTAGGACAGGGGCTTACCTACGAGCAGTACTTC TRBV7-8 many 15 TRBD1 TRBJ2-7
CSVDGTGEGTEAFF TGCAGCGTTGATGGAACAGGGGAGGGCACTGAAGCTTTCTTT TRBV29-1 NA 14 TRBD1 TRBJ1-1
CASRRTRETQYF TGTGCCAGCAGACGCACTAGGGAGACCCAGTACTTC TRBV6-5 many 12 NA TRBJ2-5
CASSRNRGWGNSGANVLTF TGTGCCAGCAGTCGAAACCGGGGTTGGGGGAATTCTGGGGCCAACGTCCTGACTTTC TRBV6-5 few 19 NA TRBJ2-6
CASSLDGSGTPYEQYF TGTGCCAGCAGCTTAGACGGGAGCGGGACCCCTTACGAGCAGTACTTC TRBV7-2 many 16 TRBD2 TRBJ2-7
CASTGGSWGETQYF TGTGCCAGCACTGGCGGCTCCTGGGGTGAGACCCAGTACTTC TRBV2 many 14 NA TRBJ2-5
CSARDPGWETQYF TGCAGTGCTAGAGATCCAGGGTGGGAGACCCAGTACTTC TRBV20-1 many 13 NA TRBJ2-5
CASSVGGQNEHF TGTGCCAGCAGCGTAGGGGGTCAAAACGAGCATTTT TRBV9 NA 12 NA TRBJ1-5
CASSLGQRYGYTF TGTGCCAGCAGCTTGGGACAGCGTTATGGCTACACCTTC TRBV7-8 many 13 TRBD1 TRBJ1-2
CASSLGGTGLAGNTIYF TGTGCCAGCAGCTTAGGAGGGACAGGTCTAGCTGGAAACACCATATATTTT TRBV7-8 many 17 TRBD1 TRBJ1-3
CAITYGTGDHYEQYF TGTGCCATCACATACGGGACGGGGGACCACTACGAGCAGTACTTC TRBV10-3 few 15 NA TRBJ2-7
CASSPGRLAGKETQYF TGTGCCAGCAGCCCCGGGCGACTAGCGGGGAAAGAGACCCAGTACTTC TRBV7-6 many 16 TRBD2 TRBJ2-5